The 10 T cell receptor beta chains listed next were all sequenced from one sample in a study of T-cell memory formation after mild COVID-19. MiXCR, run by TCRdb on the 5' RACE reads, gives a single entry per CDR3 protein. In the table there are about 430,000 distinct CDR3 sequences, 20% to 25% of which are singletons. The material sequenced was PBMCs or a T cell subset sorted from them (not recorded which). The receptors come from an adult woman who had mild COVID-19 (a few samples of this study predate the infection). Cell type and time point are not known.

This clonotype was seen at least ten times. The chain has TRBV6-2 or TRBV6-3 and TRBJ1-1; 8 bases are a match to TRBD1. This CDR3 is built from 12 residues. V shed 5 bases, J shed 13 bases, and the junction held 9 bases outside the gene matches. Germline CDR1 is MNHEY and CDR2 is SVGEGT. CDR3 region: CASSPLDRAVFF. The CDR3, as DNA: TGTGCCAGCAGTCCGCTGGACAGGGCGGTTTTCTTT.

V and J are TRBV7-3 and TRBJ2-2; 10 nucleotides match TRBD2. CDR1 is SGHTA, CDR2 FQGTGA, per germline. V lost 5 bases and J lost 6; bases outside the gene matches: 3. This CDR3 is built from 14 residues. CDR3 sequence (DNA): TGTGCCAGCAGCCTCCTAGCGGGAGCCGGGGAGCTGTTTTTT. Residues: CASSLLAGAGELFF.

The chain has TRBV6-1 and TRBJ1-5; unclear D gene. Per germline, CDR1 MNHNS and CDR2 SASEGT. CDR3 length: 13 amino acids. The ends were cut back, 7 bases at V and 4 bases at J, with 11 bases in the middle. CDR3 DNA: TGTGCCAGCACCGTTGAAAGTAATCAGCCCCAGCATTTT. Amino acids: CASTVESNQPQHF.

This clonotype was detected a few times. The chain recombines TRBV7-9 with TRBJ2-7; D gene unclear. The germline CDR1 and CDR2 sequences are SEHNR and FQNEAQ (reference sequence). The CDR3 length is 13 residues. V was pared by 5 bases and J by 2 bases, with 10 bases between. CDR3 loop: CASSGDNTYEQYF. In nucleotides, the CDR3 is TGTGCCAGCAGCGGTGACAATACCTACGAGCAGTACTTC.

There are many counts of this clonotype. The rearrangement joins TRBV27 to TRBJ2-7; D is possibly TRBD2 (6 bases). The V end lost 2 bases, the J end lost 3 bases, and 17 bases lay between the germline ends. Germline V gene lookup returns CDR1 MNHEY and CDR2 SMNVEV (reference sequence). The CDR3 is 16 amino acids. The CDR3 protein is CASSLNPAGIVYEQYF. For the CDR3, the DNA is TGTGCCAGCAGTTTAAACCCCGCGGGGATCGTCTACGAGCAGTACTTC.

This clonotype was seen a handful of times. CDR3 sequence reads: CSAMGYRYEQYF. CDR3 nucleotides: TGCAGTGCTATGGGGTATCGCTACGAGCAGTACTTC. The V and J genes are TRBV20-1 and TRBJ2-7; D not certain. Germline-derived CDR1 and CDR2 are DFQATT and SNEGSKA (reference sequence). V lost 4 bases and J 3 bases, leaving 10 bases between the germline ends. The CDR3 runs 12 residues.

This clonotype came up a few times. V is TRBV24-1 and J is TRBJ1-2, with 11 positions matching TRBD1. Unmatched junction bases numbered 7, after V lost 6 bases and J lost 8 bases. The CDR3 contains 14 residues. Germline values: CDR1 KGHDR, CDR2 SFDVKD. CDR3 sequence reads: CATSTGQGAKGYTF. Here the CDR3 DNA reads TGTGCCACCAGTACAGGACAGGGGGCGAAAGGCTACACCTTC.

This chain links TRBV5-1 with TRBJ2-1, with TRBD2 matching 16 bases. Losses at the gene ends were 4 bases for V and 3 bases for J; bases not matched to a gene: 4. This CDR3 comprises 17 residues. Germline V gene data show CDR1 as SGHRS and CDR2 as YFSETQ. CDR3 loop: CASSQGLAGGYYNEQFF. CDR3 DNA sequence: TGCGCCAGCAGCCAGGGACTAGCGGGAGGGTACTACAATGAGCAGTTCTTC.

The V and J genes are TRBV6-1 and TRBJ1-1, with TRBD1 identical over 10 bases. The length of the CDR3 is 21 residues. The V gene's germline CDR1 is MNHNS and CDR2 SASEGT. The V and J ends lost 8 bases and 3 bases, in that order; junction bases with no gene match: 27. Written as DNA, the CDR3 is TGTGCCAGCTTTTCGTCGGGGAGAGGGGACAGGGGACAAAGGACTGACACTGAAGCTTTCTTT. The encoded protein is CASFSSGRGDRGQRTDTEAFF.

The V call is TRBV24-1, the J call TRBJ2-2; no definite D call. This CDR3 is 13 amino acids long. With 4 bases removed from V and 5 bases from J, the gap between germline ends came to 7 bases. CDR1 KGHDR and CDR2 SFDVKD come from the germline V gene. The CDR3 DNA reads as TGTGCCACCAGTGAGAGTCGGACCGGGGAGCTGTTTTTT. Its translation is CATSESRTGELFF.